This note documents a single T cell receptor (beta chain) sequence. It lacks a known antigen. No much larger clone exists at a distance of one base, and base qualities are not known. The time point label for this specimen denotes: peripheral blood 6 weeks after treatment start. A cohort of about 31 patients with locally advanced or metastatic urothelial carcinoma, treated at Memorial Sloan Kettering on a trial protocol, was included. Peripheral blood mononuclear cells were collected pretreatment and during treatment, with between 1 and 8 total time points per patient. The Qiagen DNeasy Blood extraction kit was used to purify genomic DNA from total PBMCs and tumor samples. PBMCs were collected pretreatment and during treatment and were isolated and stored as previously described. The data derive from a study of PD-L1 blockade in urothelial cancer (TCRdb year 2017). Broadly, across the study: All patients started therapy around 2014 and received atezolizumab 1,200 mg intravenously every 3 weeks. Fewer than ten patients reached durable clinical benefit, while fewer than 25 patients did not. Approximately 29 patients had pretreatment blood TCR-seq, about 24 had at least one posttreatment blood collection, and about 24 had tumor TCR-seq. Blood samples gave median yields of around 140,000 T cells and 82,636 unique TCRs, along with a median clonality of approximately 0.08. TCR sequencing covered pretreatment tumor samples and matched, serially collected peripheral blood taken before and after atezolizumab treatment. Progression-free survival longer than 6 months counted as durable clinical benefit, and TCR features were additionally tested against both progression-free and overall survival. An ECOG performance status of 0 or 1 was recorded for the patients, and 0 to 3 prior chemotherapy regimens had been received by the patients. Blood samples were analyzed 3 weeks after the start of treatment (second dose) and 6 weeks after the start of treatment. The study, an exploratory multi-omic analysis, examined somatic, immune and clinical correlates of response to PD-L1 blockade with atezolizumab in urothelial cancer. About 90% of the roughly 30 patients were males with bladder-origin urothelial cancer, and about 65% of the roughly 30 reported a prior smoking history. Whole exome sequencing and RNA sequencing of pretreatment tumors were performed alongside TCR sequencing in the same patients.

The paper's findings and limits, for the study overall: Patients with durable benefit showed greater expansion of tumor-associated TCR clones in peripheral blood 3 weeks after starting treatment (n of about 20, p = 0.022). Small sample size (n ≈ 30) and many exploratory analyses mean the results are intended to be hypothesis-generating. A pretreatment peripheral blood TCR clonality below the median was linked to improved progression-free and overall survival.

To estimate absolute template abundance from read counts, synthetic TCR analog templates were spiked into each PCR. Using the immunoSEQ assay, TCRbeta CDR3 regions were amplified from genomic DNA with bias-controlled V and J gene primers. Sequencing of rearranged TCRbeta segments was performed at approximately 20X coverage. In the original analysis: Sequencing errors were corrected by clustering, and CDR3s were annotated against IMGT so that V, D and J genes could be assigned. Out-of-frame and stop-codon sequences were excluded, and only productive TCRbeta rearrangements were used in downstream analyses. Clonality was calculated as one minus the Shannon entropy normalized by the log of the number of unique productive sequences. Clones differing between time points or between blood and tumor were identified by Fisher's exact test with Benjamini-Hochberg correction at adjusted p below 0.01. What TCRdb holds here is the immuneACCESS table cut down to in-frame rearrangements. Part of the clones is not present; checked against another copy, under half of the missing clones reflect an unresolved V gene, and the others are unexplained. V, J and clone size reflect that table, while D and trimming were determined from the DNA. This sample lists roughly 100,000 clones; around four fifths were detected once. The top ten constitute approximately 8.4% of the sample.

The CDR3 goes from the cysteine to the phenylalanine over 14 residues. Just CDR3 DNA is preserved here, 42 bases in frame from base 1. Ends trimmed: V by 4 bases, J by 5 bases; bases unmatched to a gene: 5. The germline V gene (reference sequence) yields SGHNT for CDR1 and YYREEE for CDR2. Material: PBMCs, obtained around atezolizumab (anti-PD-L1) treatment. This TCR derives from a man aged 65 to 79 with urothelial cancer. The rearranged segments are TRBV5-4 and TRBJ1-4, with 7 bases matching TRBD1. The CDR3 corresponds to CASSLDRANEKLFF. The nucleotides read TGTGCCAGCAGCCTTGACAGGGCAAATGAAAAACTGTTTTTT.